These T cell receptor beta chains were read from a single sample in a study of tumor-infiltrating lymphocytes in primary liver carcinoma. Each CDR3 protein is one row after TCRdb ran MiXCR on the multiplex PCR reads. This sample has approximately 120,000 distinct CDR3 sequences, with around 64% found just once. The material sequenced was liver tumor tissue from sampling region 3. These receptor sequences come from a woman between 55 and 75 years old with primary liver carcinoma and hepatitis B virus infection. CDR3s include the opening cysteine and the closing phenylalanine or tryptophan. Fields, in order: CDR3 protein, J gene, V gene.

cdr3_aa: CASSLARTSGNNAQFF; j_call: TRBJ2-1; v_call: TRBV5-1
cdr3_aa: CACSLDPGTGCSYTF; j_call: TRBJ1-2; v_call: TRBV11-2
cdr3_aa: CASSYRPRGQGADTQYF; j_call: TRBJ2-3; v_call: TRBV7-8
cdr3_aa: CASRPGGPNEKLFF; j_call: TRBJ1-4; v_call: TRBV6-5
cdr3_aa: CASSDRDTYQPQHF; j_call: TRBJ1-5; v_call: TRBV6-1
cdr3_aa: CASSLGYRTRETQYF; j_call: TRBJ2-5; v_call: TRBV7-2
cdr3_aa: CASSPDLTRGYTF; j_call: TRBJ1-2; v_call: TRBV28
cdr3_aa: CASSPTTLVHEQFF; j_call: TRBJ2-1; v_call: TRBV5-5
cdr3_aa: CASTLVPLNHKSYTF; j_call: TRBJ1-2; v_call: TRBV7-8
cdr3_aa: CASGAGANNQPQHF; j_call: TRBJ1-5; v_call: TRBV6-5
cdr3_aa: CTSSLRQSYEQYF; j_call: TRBJ2-7; v_call: TRBV28
cdr3_aa: CASSGQGDIDTQYF; j_call: TRBJ2-3; v_call: TRBV25-1
cdr3_aa: CASSNRAEGVVSYNDQFF; j_call: TRBJ2-1; v_call: TRBV12-3/TRBV12-4
cdr3_aa: CSVTGHSGELFF; j_call: TRBJ2-2; v_call: TRBV29-1
cdr3_aa: CASSEAWLSSGNTIYF; j_call: TRBJ1-3; v_call: TRBV2
cdr3_aa: CAIRATFMNTEAFF; j_call: TRBJ1-1; v_call: TRBV6-5
cdr3_aa: CASSLGIASGTQETQYF; j_call: TRBJ2-5; v_call: TRBV11-3
cdr3_aa: CAVRLTGGADTGELFF; j_call: TRBJ2-2; v_call: TRBV5-1
cdr3_aa: CASKSSLDTGKLFF; j_call: TRBJ2-2; v_call: TRBV11-1
cdr3_aa: CTSSPSGTAHEQYF; j_call: TRBJ2-7; v_call: TRBV4-1
cdr3_aa: CTSSPGGPEDQSQHF; j_call: TRBJ1-5; v_call: TRBV11-2
cdr3_aa: CTSSLGGRGSPYNEQFF; j_call: TRBJ2-1; v_call: TRBV7-9
cdr3_aa: CANSLISGRVNEQLF; j_call: TRBJ2-1; v_call: TRBV7-8
cdr3_aa: CSADTPSDEQFF; j_call: TRBJ2-1; v_call: TRBV29-1
cdr3_aa: CAISEGWASEQFF; j_call: TRBJ2-1; v_call: TRBV10-3
cdr3_aa: CASSSPPGTGGGNEQFF; j_call: TRBJ2-1; v_call: TRBV28
cdr3_aa: CAISEDSYEQYF; j_call: TRBJ2-7; v_call: TRBV10-3
cdr3_aa: CASSQGGNYIEQYF; j_call: TRBJ2-7; v_call: TRBV4-1
cdr3_aa: CASNLGITDMQYF; j_call: TRBJ2-3; v_call: TRBV11-2
cdr3_aa: CASSVDDPQETQYF; j_call: TRBJ2-5; v_call: TRBV5-1
cdr3_aa: CSVLTGTGNAEAFF; j_call: TRBJ1-1; v_call: TRBV29-1
cdr3_aa: CTSSAGVNKDIQYF; j_call: TRBJ2-4; v_call: TRBV11-2
cdr3_aa: CASSRGMEVDRDTQYF; j_call: TRBJ2-3; v_call: TRBV11-2
cdr3_aa: CASSLDRGELFF; j_call: TRBJ2-2; v_call: TRBV5-1
cdr3_aa: CVSSSGTRRKPQHF; j_call: TRBJ1-5; v_call: TRBV28
cdr3_aa: CASSLGGATSGRSTDTQYF; j_call: TRBJ2-3; v_call: TRBV5-1
cdr3_aa: CASTVGARVNYGYTF; j_call: TRBJ1-2; v_call: TRBV19